Sequencing of this T cell receptor (beta chain) was carried out in a study of T cells in Graves' hyperthyroidism and ophthalmopathy. The study's findings and limits: Peripheral blood also featured most of the thyroid clonotypes expanded above 0.001.

TCR beta CDR3 region amplification was performed from RNA transcripts. The HTBI primer set served for first-round RT-PCR of the TCR CDR3. TCRdb itself ran the multiplex PCR reads through MiXCR, one entry per CDR3 protein. The sample lists hundreds of thousands of distinct CDR3 sequences, under 60% occurring once. The germline CDR1 and CDR2 sequences are MGHDK and SYGVNS. The CDR3 covers 12 residues. Trimming pared 6 bases from V and 8 bases from J, leaving 13 bases between. No ophthalmopathy progression within 18 months constituted stable Graves' hyperthyroidism. Newly diagnosed hyperthyroidism, duration under 2 months, in patients aged 18 to 65. Exclusion followed for patients with uncontrolled infection, other autoimmune disease, pregnancy or lactation. In its sample, this clonotype was seen a few times. The target antigen is unknown.

The origin of this receptor is a woman aged 18-30 years with Graves' hyperthyroidism. The sample was peripheral blood or thyroid tissue (not recorded which). This chain uses TRBV25-1 with TRBJ1-2; no reliable D call. For the CDR3, the DNA is TGTGCCAGCAGAGTCTTGGGGTCCGGCTACACCTTC. Encoded protein: CASRVLGSGYTF.